This TCR beta chain was sequenced for a study of T cell repertoires in cytomegalovirus infection. Study-wide background: Peptides in the study included HLA-C-restricted and HLA-B-restricted CMV epitopes. Indications of both CMV infection and matching HLA type were provided by public TCR beta signatures. Study results and caveats: In two of eight donors, the top clonotype was HLA-C-restricted CMV-specific.

This clonotype turned up a few times. Antigen specificity is unknown. MiXCR was run by TCRdb on the reads, yielding one entry per CDR3 protein. The sample yields about 920,000 distinct CDR3 sequences, about a third seen once. This specimen was cultured CD8+ T cells from PBMCs, taken from culture after CMV antigen stimulation. The TCR was taken from a human donor in good health (CMV status not recorded). Some clones in this sample may be carry-over from other donors' samples.

The CDR3 DNA reads TGTGCCAGCAGGTCGGGACAGGGGGGGAAAAGCAGCCCCGGGGAGCTGTTTTTT. As protein: CASRSGQGGKSSPGELFF. J is TRBJ2-2 and V is TRBV12-3 or TRBV12-4; 11 nucleotides agree with TRBD1. The CDR3 has 18 residues. The V and J ends lost 6 bases and 6 bases, in that order; junction bases with no gene match: 15.